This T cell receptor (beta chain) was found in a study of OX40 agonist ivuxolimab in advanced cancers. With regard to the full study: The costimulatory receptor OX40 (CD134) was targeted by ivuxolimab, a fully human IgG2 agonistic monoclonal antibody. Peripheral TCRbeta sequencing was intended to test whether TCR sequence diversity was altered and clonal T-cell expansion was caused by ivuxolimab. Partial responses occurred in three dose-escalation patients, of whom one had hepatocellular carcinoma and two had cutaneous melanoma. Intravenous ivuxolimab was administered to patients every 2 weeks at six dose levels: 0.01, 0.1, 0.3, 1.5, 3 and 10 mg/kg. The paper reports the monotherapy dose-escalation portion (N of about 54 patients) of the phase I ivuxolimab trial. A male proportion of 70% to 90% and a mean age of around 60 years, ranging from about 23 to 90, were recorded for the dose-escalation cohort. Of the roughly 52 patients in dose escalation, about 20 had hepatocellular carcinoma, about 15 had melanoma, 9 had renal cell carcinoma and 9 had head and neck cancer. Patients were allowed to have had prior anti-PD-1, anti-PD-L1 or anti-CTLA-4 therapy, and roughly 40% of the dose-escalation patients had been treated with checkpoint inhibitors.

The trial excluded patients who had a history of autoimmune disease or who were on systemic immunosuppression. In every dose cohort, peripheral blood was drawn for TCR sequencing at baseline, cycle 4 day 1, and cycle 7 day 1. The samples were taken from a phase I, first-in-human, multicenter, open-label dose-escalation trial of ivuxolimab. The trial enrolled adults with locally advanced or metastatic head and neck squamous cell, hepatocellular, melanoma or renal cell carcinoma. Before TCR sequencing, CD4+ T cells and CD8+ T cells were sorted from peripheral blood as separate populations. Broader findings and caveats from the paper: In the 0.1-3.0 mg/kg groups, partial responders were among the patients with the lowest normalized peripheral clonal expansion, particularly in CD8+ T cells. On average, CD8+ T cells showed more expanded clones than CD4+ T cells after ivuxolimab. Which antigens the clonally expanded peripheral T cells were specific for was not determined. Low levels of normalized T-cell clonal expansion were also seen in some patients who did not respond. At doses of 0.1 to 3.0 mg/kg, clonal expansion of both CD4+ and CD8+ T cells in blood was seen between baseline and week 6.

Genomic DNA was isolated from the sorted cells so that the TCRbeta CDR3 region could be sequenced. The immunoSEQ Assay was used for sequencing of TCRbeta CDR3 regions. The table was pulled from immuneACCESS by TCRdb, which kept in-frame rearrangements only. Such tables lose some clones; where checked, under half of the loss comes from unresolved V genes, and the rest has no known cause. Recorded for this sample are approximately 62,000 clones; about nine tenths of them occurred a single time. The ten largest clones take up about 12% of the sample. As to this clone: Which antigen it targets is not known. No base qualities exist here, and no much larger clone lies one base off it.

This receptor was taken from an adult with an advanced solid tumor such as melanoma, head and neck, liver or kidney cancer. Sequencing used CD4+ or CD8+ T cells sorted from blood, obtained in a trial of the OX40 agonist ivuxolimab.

CDR3 sequence: CASSVGDRDNEQFF. The sequenced DNA is TGTGCCAGCAGCGTAGGGGACAGAGACAATGAGCAGTTCTTC. The rearrangement combines TRBV9 with TRBJ2-1; 7 central bases correspond to TRBD1. From cysteine to phenylalanine, the CDR3 is 14 amino acids long. Of the read, only the CDR3 DNA is kept; its 42 bases are in frame from base 1. V is pruned by 0 bases and J by 5 bases, leaving 2 bases of the junction without a gene match. Per the germline V gene, SGDLS is the CDR1 and YYNGEE is the CDR2.